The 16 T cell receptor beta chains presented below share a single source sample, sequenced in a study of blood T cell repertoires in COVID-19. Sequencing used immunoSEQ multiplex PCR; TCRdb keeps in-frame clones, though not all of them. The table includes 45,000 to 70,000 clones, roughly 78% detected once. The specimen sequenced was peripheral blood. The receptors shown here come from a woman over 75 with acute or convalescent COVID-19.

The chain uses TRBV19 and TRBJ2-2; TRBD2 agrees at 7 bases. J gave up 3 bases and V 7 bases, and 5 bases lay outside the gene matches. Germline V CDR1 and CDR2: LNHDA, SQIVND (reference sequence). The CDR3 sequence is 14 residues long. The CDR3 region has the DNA TGTGCCAGTAAAGACGGGAGGCACACCGGGGAGCTGTTTTTT. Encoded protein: CASKDGRHTGELFF.

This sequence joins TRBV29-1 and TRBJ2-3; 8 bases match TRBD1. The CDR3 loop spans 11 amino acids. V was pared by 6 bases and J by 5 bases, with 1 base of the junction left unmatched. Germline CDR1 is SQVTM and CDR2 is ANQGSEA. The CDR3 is CSVDRGDTQYF. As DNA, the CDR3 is TGCAGCGTCGACAGGGGAGATACGCAGTATTTT.

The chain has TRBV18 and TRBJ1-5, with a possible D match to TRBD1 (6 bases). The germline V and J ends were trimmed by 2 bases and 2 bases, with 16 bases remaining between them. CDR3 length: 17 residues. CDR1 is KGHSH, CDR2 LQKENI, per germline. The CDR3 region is CASSPDLGHRGNQPQHF. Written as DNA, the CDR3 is TGTGCCAGCTCACCAGATCTGGGACACCGCGGCAATCAGCCCCAGCATTTT.

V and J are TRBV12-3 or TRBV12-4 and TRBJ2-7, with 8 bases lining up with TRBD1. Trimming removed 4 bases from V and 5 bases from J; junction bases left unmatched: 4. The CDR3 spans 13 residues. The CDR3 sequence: CASSWNRGNEQYF. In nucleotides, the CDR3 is TGTGCCAGCAGTTGGAACAGGGGGAACGAGCAGTACTTC.

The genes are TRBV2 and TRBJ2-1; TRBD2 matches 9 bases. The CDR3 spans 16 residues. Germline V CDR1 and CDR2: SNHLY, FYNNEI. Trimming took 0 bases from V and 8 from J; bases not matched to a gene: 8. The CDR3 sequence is CASSEAPQRGAHEQFF. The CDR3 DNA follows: TGTGCCAGCAGTGAAGCCCCGCAGCGGGGGGCCCATGAGCAGTTCTTC.

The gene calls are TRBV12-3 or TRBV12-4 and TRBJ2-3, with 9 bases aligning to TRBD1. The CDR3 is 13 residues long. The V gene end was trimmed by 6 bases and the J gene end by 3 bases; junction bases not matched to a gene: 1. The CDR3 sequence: CASRQGATDTQYF. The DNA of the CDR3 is TGTGCCAGCAGACAGGGGGCAACAGATACGCAGTATTTT.

DNA of the CDR3: TGCGCCAGCAGCTTGGTGACTAGCGGGACCAATGAGCAGTTCTTC. Its translation is CASSLVTSGTNEQFF. This rearrangement joins TRBV5-1 to TRBJ2-1; 11 nucleotides match TRBD2. The CDR3 extends over 15 amino acids. V shed 0 bases and J 6 bases; nucleotides not matched to a gene: 2. Germline V lookup: CDR1 SGHRS, CDR2 YFSETQ.

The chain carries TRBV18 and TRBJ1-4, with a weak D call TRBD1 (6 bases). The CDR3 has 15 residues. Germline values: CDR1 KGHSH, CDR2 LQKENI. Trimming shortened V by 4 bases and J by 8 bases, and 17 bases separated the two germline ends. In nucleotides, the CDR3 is TGTGCCAGCTCACTCGGCAGGGGAGAAGGAGAAAAACTGTTTTTT. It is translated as CASSLGRGEGEKLFF.

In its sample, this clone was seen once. CDR3 protein: CAGPPGQGARKYEQYF. The CDR3, as DNA: TGTGCCGGTCCACCGGGGCAGGGGGCGCGGAAATACGAGCAGTACTTC. The gene calls are TRBV11-2 and TRBJ2-7; 8 bases agree with TRBD1. Germline CDR1 SGHAT, CDR2 FQNNGV. V lost 11 bases, J lost 4 bases, and 19 bases stayed unmatched. This CDR3 is built from 16 residues.

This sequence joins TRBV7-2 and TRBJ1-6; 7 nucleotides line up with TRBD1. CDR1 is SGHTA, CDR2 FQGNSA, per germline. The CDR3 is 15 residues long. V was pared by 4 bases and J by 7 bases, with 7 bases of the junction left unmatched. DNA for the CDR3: TGTGCCAGCAGCTCGGGACAGCGACTAAATTCACCCCTCCACTTT. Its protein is CASSSGQRLNSPLHF.

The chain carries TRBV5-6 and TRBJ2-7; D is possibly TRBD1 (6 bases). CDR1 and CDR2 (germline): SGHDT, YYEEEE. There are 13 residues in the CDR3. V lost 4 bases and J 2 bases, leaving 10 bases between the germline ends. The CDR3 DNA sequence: TGTGCCAGCAGCCAGGGGTCGGCCTACGAGCAGTACTTC. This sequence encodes CASSQGSAYEQYF.

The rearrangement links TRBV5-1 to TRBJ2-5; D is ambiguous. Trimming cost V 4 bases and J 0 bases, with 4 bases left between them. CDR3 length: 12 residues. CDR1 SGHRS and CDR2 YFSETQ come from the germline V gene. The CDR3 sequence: CASSGNQETQYF. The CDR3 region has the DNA TGCGCCAGCAGCGGCAACCAAGAGACCCAGTACTTC.

The CDR3 is CASSQGGFTEAFF. CDR3 nucleotide sequence: TGTGCCAGCAGCCAAGGAGGGTTCACTGAAGCTTTCTTT. V usage is TRBV3-1 (or the pseudogene TRBV3-2) and J usage is TRBJ1-1; unclear D gene. The V gene lost 1 base and the J gene lost 4 bases, with 7 bases spanning the gap. This CDR3 spans 13 amino acids. Germline CDR1 reads LGHDT; CDR2 reads YNNKEL (reference sequence).

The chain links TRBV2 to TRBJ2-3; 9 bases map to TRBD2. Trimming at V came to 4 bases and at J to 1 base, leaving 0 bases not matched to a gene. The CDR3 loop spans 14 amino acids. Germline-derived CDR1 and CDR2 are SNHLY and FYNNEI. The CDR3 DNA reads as TGTGCCAGCAGTGGACTAGCGGGCACAGATACGCAGTATTTT. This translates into CASSGLAGTDTQYF.

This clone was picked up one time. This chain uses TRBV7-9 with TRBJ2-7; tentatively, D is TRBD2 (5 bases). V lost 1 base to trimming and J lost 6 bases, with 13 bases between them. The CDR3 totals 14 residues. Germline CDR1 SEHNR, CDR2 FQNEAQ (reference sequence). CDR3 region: CASSLVAGGGEQYF. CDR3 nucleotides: TGTGCCAGCAGCTTAGTGGCAGGTGGAGGCGAGCAGTACTTC. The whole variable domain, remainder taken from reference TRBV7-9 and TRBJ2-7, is DTGVSQNPRHKITKRGQNVTFRCDPISEHNRLYWYRQTLGQGPEFLTYFQNEAQLEKSRLLSDRFSAERPKGSFSTLEIQRTEQGDSAMYLCASSLVAGGGEQYFGPGTRLTVT.

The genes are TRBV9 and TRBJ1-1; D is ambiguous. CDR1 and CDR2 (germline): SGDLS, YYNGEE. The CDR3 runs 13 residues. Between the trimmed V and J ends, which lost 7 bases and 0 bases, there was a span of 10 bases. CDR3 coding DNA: TGTGCCAGCCAATTCCAGGTGAACACTGAAGCTTTCTTT. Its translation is CASQFQVNTEAFF.